Listed below are T cell receptor beta chains from one sample, sequenced in a study of cytomegalovirus exposure and HLA in healthy donors. Sequencing was performed with immunoSEQ multiplex PCR; in TCRdb, only in-frame clones are kept and a portion is missing. The table lists 40,000 or so clones. Sequencing input: PBMCs. These receptors came from a man between 25 and 39 years old in good health and CMV-seronegative. CDR3s include the opening cysteine and the closing phenylalanine or tryptophan. A D gene is named only where the DNA matches it firmly.

D	J	V	CDR3	DNA
-	TRBJ2-1	TRBV6-5	CASSLPGSGQFF	TGTGCCAGCAGCCTTCCCGGGAGCGGGCAGTTCTTC
TRBD1	TRBJ2-1	TRBV15	CATSRGTGAVDEQFF	TGTGCCACCAGCAGAGGCACAGGGGCCGTCGATGAGCAGTTCTTC
-	TRBJ1-5	TRBV25-1	CASSENFDNQPQHF	TGTGCCAGCAGTGAAAACTTCGACAATCAGCCCCAGCATTTT
-	TRBJ2-1	TRBV7-2	CASSLAAGLRNEQFF	TGTGCCAGCAGCTTAGCAGCAGGGCTCCGCAATGAGCAGTTCTTC
TRBD1	TRBJ2-7	TRBV30	CAWSDRGLLYEQYF	TGTGCCTGGAGTGACAGGGGGCTGCTCTACGAGCAGTACTTC
-	TRBJ1-1	TRBV4-2	CASSQPQGPTEAFF	TGTGCCAGCAGCCAACCTCAGGGTCCCACTGAAGCTTTCTTT
-	TRBJ1-2	TRBV5-4	CASSSRGANYGYTF	TGTGCCAGCAGCTCGCGGGGGGCCAACTATGGCTACACCTTC
TRBD2	TRBJ2-4	TRBV7-8	CASSPGGGGGVGIQYF	TGTGCCAGCAGCCCCGGGGGTGGGGGGGGAGTGGGCATTCAGTACTTC
-	TRBJ1-2	TRBV2	CASSERESYGYTF	TGTGCCAGCAGTGAAAGGGAGTCCTATGGCTACACCTTC
-	TRBJ1-6	TRBV10-3	CAISGGTQYNSPLHF	TGTGCCATCAGCGGGGGGACGCAATATAATTCACCCCTCCACTTT
-	TRBJ1-5	TRBV4-2	CASSHPEATALGPNQPQHF	TGTGCCAGCAGCCACCCTGAGGCGACAGCCCTGGGGCCTAATCAGCCCCAGCATTTT
-	TRBJ1-5	TRBV28	CASSYYSNQPQHF	TGTGCCAGCAGTTACTATAGCAATCAGCCCCAGCATTTT
-	TRBJ1-2	TRBV4-2	CASTRTTGMEGYTF	TGTGCCAGCACCCGCACAACAGGGATGGAAGGCTACACCTTC
TRBD1	TRBJ2-7	TRBV5-1	CASSLEGRQGAHEQYF	TGCGCCAGCAGCTTGGAGGGTCGGCAGGGGGCCCACGAGCAGTACTTC
-	TRBJ2-1	TRBV19	CASKTTADEQFF	TGTGCCAGTAAAACTACTGCGGATGAGCAGTTCTTC
-	TRBJ2-7	TRBV27	CASSYRSSYEQYF	TGTGCCAGCAGCTACCGTAGCTCCTACGAGCAGTACTTC
TRBD1	TRBJ1-2	TRBV4-3	CASSQDLLGQGRYGYTF	TGCGCCAGCAGCCAAGATTTATTGGGACAGGGAAGGTATGGCTACACCTTC
TRBD1	TRBJ2-5	TRBV25-1	CASTMTGGGETQYF	TGTGCCAGCACTATGACAGGGGGCGGGGAGACCCAGTACTTC
-	TRBJ1-6	TRBV30	CAWRGRNNSPLHF	TGTGCCTGGAGGGGGAGGAATAATTCACCCCTCCACTTT
TRBD1	TRBJ1-2	TRBV4-1	CASHRTGGTYGYTF	TGCGCCAGCCACAGGACAGGCGGCACCTATGGCTACACCTTC
-	TRBJ2-4	TRBV13	CASSAGLAKNIQYF	TGTGCCAGCAGCGCGGGACTAGCCAAAAACATTCAGTACTTC
TRBD1	TRBJ1-4	TRBV18	CASSPKSGTGGEKLFF	TGTGCCAGCTCACCAAAGTCGGGGACAGGGGGTGAAAAACTGTTTTTT
-	TRBJ2-7	TRBV4-2	CASSQDQTSSYEQYF	TGTGCCAGCAGCCAAGATCAAACTTCTTCCTACGAGCAGTACTTC
-	TRBJ2-7	TRBV7-9	CASSLARVGGEQYF	TGTGCCAGCAGCTTAGCCCGCGTCGGCGGCGAGCAGTACTTC
TRBD2	TRBJ2-3	TRBV5-4	CASSFRTSGSEDTQYF	TGTGCCAGCAGCTTCCGGACTAGCGGGAGTGAAGATACGCAGTATTTT
TRBD2	TRBJ2-2	TRBV5-6	CASSPAGTNTGELFF	TGTGCCAGCAGCCCAGCGGGAACGAACACCGGGGAGCTGTTTTTT
TRBD2	TRBJ2-7	TRBV29-1	CSVRTSGGYEQYF	TGCAGCGTAAGGACTAGCGGGGGGTACGAGCAGTACTTC
-	TRBJ2-7	TRBV10-1	CASSLDSTYYEQYF	TGCGCCAGCAGTTTAGACAGTACTTACTACGAGCAGTACTTC
TRBD2	TRBJ2-1	TRBV29-1	CSVGTRNEQFF	TGCAGCGTTGGGACTAGGAATGAGCAGTTCTTC
-	TRBJ2-7	TRBV5-1	CASSLGPLDIISYEQYF	TGCGCCAGCAGCTTGGGGCCGTTGGACATTATCTCCTACGAGCAGTACTTC
-	TRBJ1-1	TRBV6-1	CASSSQVHTEAFF	TGTGCCAGCAGTAGTCAGGTACACACTGAAGCTTTCTTT
-	TRBJ2-5	TRBV30	CAWNMDSAQYF	TGTGCCTGGAATATGGACTCGGCTCAGTACTTC
TRBD2	TRBJ2-6	TRBV19	CAATGGAGANVLTF	TGTGCCGCCACGGGGGGGGCTGGGGCCAACGTCCTGACTTTC
-	TRBJ1-2	TRBV5-6	CASSLNGARKNGYTF	TGTGCCAGCAGCTTGAATGGGGCCAGAAAGAATGGCTACACCTTC
-	TRBJ1-6	TRBV6-5	CASSYSLNSPLHF	TGTGCCAGCAGTTACTCCCTCAATTCACCCCTCCACTTT
-	TRBJ2-7	TRBV7-9	CASQNSGTYEQYF	TGTGCCAGCCAGAATAGCGGTACCTACGAGCAGTACTTC
-	TRBJ1-6	TRBV7-9	CASSSRGYNSPLHF	TGTGCCAGCAGCTCACGGGGTTATAATTCACCCCTCCACTTT
TRBD1	TRBJ1-4	TRBV30	CAWSLGQLNEKLFF	TGTGCCTGGAGTTTGGGACAGCTAAATGAAAAACTGTTTTTT
-	TRBJ2-4	TRBV6-4	CASSVPGSIAKNIQYF	TGTGCCAGCAGTGTCCCGGGGAGCATAGCCAAAAACATTCAGTACTTC
-	TRBJ1-1	TRBV15	CATSRATGTALWSFF	TGTGCCACCAGCAGAGCAACAGGGACCGCTTTGTGGTCTTTCTTT
-	TRBJ2-7	TRBV9	CASSVASEQYF	TGTGCCAGCAGCGTAGCGAGTGAGCAGTACTTC